These 27 T cell receptor beta chains originate from one sample sequenced in a study of shared clonotypes between healthy human individuals. This table comes from immunoSEQ multiplex PCR, and its TCRdb copy is limited to in-frame clones, with some not included. The sample comprises more than 2,000,000 clones, approximately 93% of which are singletons, and 0.39% rests with the top ten. Sequenced input: naive CD4+ T cells from PBMCs. Sample subset: CD45RA+ positively selected. The origin of the receptors is a man between 18 and 35 years old in good health. Some clones in this sample may be carry-over from other donors' samples.

The chain employs TRBV15 and TRBJ2-2, with TRBD1 identical over 12 bases. This CDR3 has 16 residues. Trimming cost V 0 bases and J 6 bases; bases outside gene matches: 2. Germline loops: CDR1 LNHNV, CDR2 YYDKDF (reference sequence). This CDR3 is CATSRDGTGGPGELFF. The CDR3 bases are TGTGCCACCAGCAGAGATGGGACAGGGGGCCCCGGGGAGCTGTTTTTT.

J is TRBJ1-2 and V is TRBV15; D unclear. Trimming cost V 0 bases and J 0 bases, with 8 bases left between them. Looked up from germline, CDR1 is LNHNV and CDR2 is YYDKDF (reference sequence). The CDR3 runs to 15 residues. CDR3 amino acids: CATSREPQANYGYTF. The DNA of the CDR3 is TGTGCCACCAGCAGAGAGCCCCAGGCTAACTATGGCTACACCTTC. The complete variable domain, with remaining parts taken from reference TRBV15 and TRBJ1-2, reads DAMVIQNPRYQVTQFGKPVTLSCSQTLNHNVMYWYQQKSSQAPKLLFHYYDKDFNNEADTPDNFQSRRPNTSFCFLDIRSPGLGDTAMYLCATSREPQANYGYTFGSGTRLTVV.

V gene TRBV11-2 combines with J gene TRBJ2-7; the match to TRBD2 covers 12 bases. Per the germline V gene, CDR1 is SGHAT and CDR2 is FQNNGV. Trimming at V came to 5 bases and at J to 4 bases, leaving 3 bases not matched to a gene. The CDR3 runs 14 residues. DNA of the CDR3: TGTGCCAGCAGCGGACTAGCGGGACAGTACGAGCAGTACTTC. The encoded protein is CASSGLAGQYEQYF.

The rearrangement uses TRBV28 and TRBJ1-2; no clear D. The V end lost 5 bases, the J end lost 6 bases, and 10 bases lay between the germline ends. Germline loops: CDR1 MDHEN, CDR2 SYDVKM. The CDR3 length is 12 residues. The CDR3 reads CASSVPEDGYTF. CDR3 nucleotide sequence: TGTGCCAGCAGTGTACCGGAGGATGGCTACACCTTC.

V gene TRBV11-2 combines with J gene TRBJ2-2; D is ambiguous. CDR1 is SGHAT, CDR2 FQNNGV, per germline. V was trimmed by 1 base and J by 1 base, leaving 13 bases between them. The CDR3 totals 17 residues. This chain's CDR3 is CASSLVLGGLNTGELFF. CDR3 bases: TGTGCCAGCAGCTTAGTGTTGGGCGGTCTGAACACCGGGGAGCTGTTTTTT.

This clone has a single count. The V and J genes are TRBV11-2 and TRBJ2-5; D possibly corresponds to TRBD1 (5 bases). The length of the CDR3 is 14 residues. Trimming stripped 5 bases from V and 0 bases from J, with 10 bases between. CDR1 and CDR2 (germline): SGHAT, FQNNGV. CDR3 amino acids: CASSPRQNQETQYF. CDR3 coding DNA: TGTGCCAGCAGCCCCAGACAGAACCAAGAGACCCAGTACTTC.

V is TRBV5-1 and J is TRBJ2-4, with 7 bases fitting TRBD2. Germline CDR1 reads SGHRS; CDR2 reads YFSETQ. This CDR3 has 16 amino acids. V was clipped by 2 bases and J by 0 bases; unmatched bases: 5. CDR3 sequence reads: CASSLTSVVAKNIQYF. In DNA form, the CDR3 reads TGCGCCAGCAGCTTAACTAGCGTTGTAGCCAAAAACATTCAGTACTTC.

The chain links TRBV28 to TRBJ2-7; either TRBD1 or TRBD2 may supply D (5 bases each). This CDR3 region has 15 residues. CDR1 and CDR2 (germline): MDHEN, SYDVKM. The V end lost 5 bases, the J end lost 0 bases, and 14 bases lay between the germline ends. The CDR3 here is CASSPGPLSSYEQYF. CDR3 coding DNA: TGTGCCAGCAGTCCGGGACCCCTGAGCTCCTACGAGCAGTACTTC.

The genes are TRBV27 and TRBJ2-7; 16 bases match TRBD2. This CDR3 contains 19 residues. The V gene's germline CDR1 is MNHEY and CDR2 SMNVEV (reference sequence). V was clipped by 4 bases and J by 2 bases; unmatched bases: 11. CDR3 DNA sequence: TGTGCCAGCAGTTCGGGTCCGGGACTAGCGGGGGGGAGAACCTACGAGCAGTACTTC. This gives the protein CASSSGPGLAGGRTYEQYF.

The chain uses TRBV5-1 and TRBJ2-5; 7 nucleotides agree with TRBD2. The CDR3 loop spans 15 amino acids. Germline CDR1 is SGHRS and CDR2 is YFSETQ. With 0 bases clipped from V and 2 bases from J, the junction kept 4 bases outside the gene matches. CDR3 DNA: TGCGCCAGCAGCTTGGAAGGGACTAAACAAGAGACCCAGTACTTC. Protein: CASSLEGTKQETQYF.

This rearrangement joins TRBV28 to TRBJ1-2, with D hard to call. This CDR3 has 14 amino acids. V gave up 5 bases and J gave up 6 bases, with 16 bases separating them. Germline V CDR1 and CDR2: MDHEN, SYDVKM. CDR3 nucleotide sequence: TGTGCCAGCAGTGCCCACGAGGGCACGGATGGCTACACCTTC. Amino acid sequence: CASSAHEGTDGYTF.

The chain recombines TRBV4-3 with TRBJ1-2; 7 bases fit TRBD1. V gave up 4 bases and J gave up 4 bases; unmatched junction bases: 6. CDR1 is LGHNA, CDR2 YSLEER, per germline. This CDR3 contains 14 residues. The CDR3 DNA is TGCGCCAGCAGCCCCCTTGGACAGGCCTATGGCTACACCTTC. Amino acids: CASSPLGQAYGYTF.

The V gene is TRBV4-2, the J gene TRBJ1-5; 7 bases fit TRBD1. This CDR3 contains 18 residues. Germline trimming cut 3 bases from V and 0 bases from J; bases unmatched to any gene: 11. In germline, CDR1 is LGHNA, CDR2 YNFKEQ. DNA of the CDR3: TGTGCCAGCAGCCAGGGGCCTGGACAGGTTGATAGCAATCAGCCCCAGCATTTT. It codes for CASSQGPGQVDSNQPQHF.

The J gene is TRBJ2-5, the V gene TRBV7-3, with a possible D match to TRBD2 (6 bases). V was shortened by 5 bases and J by 3 bases, with 10 bases between the two germline ends. CDR1 and CDR2 from the germline V gene are SGHTA and FQGTGA. There are 13 residues in the CDR3. The CDR3: CASSGTGEETQYF. The CDR3 DNA follows: TGTGCCAGCAGCGGGACGGGGGAAGAGACCCAGTACTTC.

This sequence joins TRBV10-3 and TRBJ2-7, with 11 bases identical to TRBD2. The CDR3 covers 17 residues. Germline CDR1 and CDR2: ENHRY and SYGVKD. CDR3 loop: CASRGAGLAALRDEQYF. As DNA, the CDR3 is TGTGCATCAAGGGGGGCGGGACTAGCGGCTCTTAGGGACGAGCAGTACTTC.

The chain has TRBV27 and TRBJ1-4; 7 nucleotides match TRBD1. V lost 2 bases to trimming and J lost 8 bases; unmatched junction nucleotides: 5. CDR1 and CDR2 from the germline V gene are MNHEY and SMNVEV (reference sequence). This CDR3 is 14 amino acids long. CDR3 sequence reads: CASSLTGEGEKLFF. The CDR3 nucleotides are TGTGCCAGCAGTTTAACAGGGGAGGGGGAAAAACTGTTTTTT.

CDR3 sequence: CASSVAPEIRDRGEKLFF. The CDR3, as DNA: TGTGCCAGCAGCGTAGCCCCTGAGATACGGGACAGGGGTGAAAAACTGTTTTTT. The chain couples TRBV9 to TRBJ1-4; TRBD1 agrees at 10 bases. Germline V gene data show CDR1 as SGDLS and CDR2 as YYNGEE. This CDR3 comprises 18 residues. V dropped 0 bases and J dropped 7; count of bases not matched to a gene: 12.

CDR3 amino acids: CASSRDVSSYNEQFF. The CDR3 DNA is TGTGCCAGCAGTCGGGACGTAAGCTCCTACAATGAGCAGTTCTTC. The chain uses TRBV6-6 and TRBJ2-1, with D perhaps matching TRBD1 or TRBD2 (5 bases each). CDR1 is MNHNY, CDR2 SVGAGI, per germline (reference sequence). The CDR3 contains 15 residues. V lost 5 bases to trimming and J lost 0 bases, with 11 bases between them.

The rearrangement uses TRBV28 and TRBJ1-5; the D gene is possibly TRBD1 (5 bases). Trimming removed 1 base at V and 1 base at J, with 11 bases between. CDR1 and CDR2 from the germline V gene are MDHEN and SYDVKM. The CDR3 consists of 16 residues. CDR3 loop: CASSLLGRASNQPQHF. The CDR3 DNA reads TGTGCCAGCAGTTTATTGGGCAGGGCCAGCAATCAGCCCCAGCATTTT.

This clone occurred a few times. The genes are TRBV6-5 and TRBJ1-1; D is possibly TRBD1 (5 bases). V lost 7 bases, J lost 5 bases, and 20 bases lay in between. Germline lookup yields CDR1 MNHEY and CDR2 SVGAGI. The CDR3 has 15 residues. The DNA of the CDR3 is TGTGCCAGCACCCCGTACCTCGGGGGTCGGACTGAAGCTTTCTTT. Its protein product is CASTPYLGGRTEAFF.

As for this clone: The sample contains more than one DNA sequence encoding this CDR3. The rearrangement uses TRBV28 and TRBJ2-7; D perhaps matches TRBD1 (5 bases). This CDR3 comprises 13 residues. The germline gives CDR1 MDHEN, CDR2 SYDVKM. Trimming stripped 3 bases from V and 2 bases from J, with 8 bases between. CDR3 in DNA: TGTGCCAGCAGTTTGGGGCAACCCTACGAGCAGTACTTC. Its translation is CASSLGQPYEQYF.

The chain employs TRBV4-1 and TRBJ1-1; D is unclear. V lost 4 bases to trimming and J lost 11 bases, with 20 bases between them. CDR1 MGHRA and CDR2 YSYEKL come from the germline V gene. CDR3 length: 14 amino acids. The CDR3 here is CASSLSSDKDNAFF. The CDR3 bases are TGCGCCAGCAGCCTATCCAGTGACAAGGATAACGCTTTCTTT.

The rearrangement links TRBV6-1 to TRBJ2-2, with 7 bases matching TRBD1. The CDR3 runs to 16 residues. The germline CDR1 and CDR2 sequences are MNHNS and SASEGT. After removal of 4 bases from V and 5 bases from J, the junction contained 10 bases not matched to a gene. CDR3 sequence reads: CASSVRQGPMTGELFF. In DNA, the CDR3 is TGTGCCAGCAGTGTAAGACAGGGACCAATGACCGGGGAGCTGTTTTTT.

The V gene is TRBV28, the J gene TRBJ1-2; a possible D gene is TRBD1 (6 bases). Germline CDR1 and CDR2: MDHEN and SYDVKM. The CDR3 covers 15 residues. The V and J ends lost 3 bases and 5 bases respectively, with 16 bases between them. The CDR3 DNA is TGTGCCAGCAGTTTCGTCGGGGGGCGCTGGTATGGCTACACCTTC. Translated: CASSFVGGRWYGYTF.

This clone has only one observation. The chain is built from TRBV4-1 and TRBJ2-3; either TRBD1 or TRBD2 may supply D (5 bases each). V dropped 2 bases and J dropped 0 bases, with 18 bases sitting between them. The CDR3 has 18 amino acids. Germline assignment: CDR1 MGHRA and CDR2 YSYEKL. CDR3 region: CASSQKGTGLASTDTQYF. The DNA of the CDR3 is TGCGCCAGCAGCCAAAAGGGCACAGGACTGGCAAGCACAGATACGCAGTATTTT.

The chain recombines TRBV6-5 with TRBJ2-1, with 9 bases that match TRBD2. V dropped 6 bases and J dropped 2; count of bases not matched to a gene: 5. Germline CDR1 is MNHEY and CDR2 is SVGAGI. This CDR3 has 15 residues. The chain's CDR3 is CASSLAGQAYNEQFF. The CDR3 DNA sequence: TGTGCCAGCAGCCTAGCGGGGCAAGCCTACAATGAGCAGTTCTTC.

Concerning this clone: The same CDR3 is also encoded by other DNA sequences in this sample. The chain links TRBV5-1 to TRBJ2-7, with a weak D call TRBD2 (6 bases). This CDR3 is 15 amino acids long. V was trimmed by 0 bases and J by 0 bases, leaving 10 bases between them. Germline V gene lookup returns CDR1 SGHRS and CDR2 YFSETQ. In DNA form, the CDR3 reads TGCGCCAGCAGCTTGGAGGCGGGAAGCTCCTACGAGCAGTACTTC. Its translation: CASSLEAGSSYEQYF.